Included here is one T cell receptor beta chain sequence, with context. This specimen comes from a study of blood T cells in healthy people across ages. It was with a sample-barcoded 5' primer and a J-beta primer mix that a second PCR of roughly 7 to 12 cycles was run. TCRdb re-analysed the 5' RACE reads in MiXCR, keeping a single row per CDR3 protein. The table includes approximately 790,000 distinct CDR3 sequences, around 68% detected once. CDR1 is DFQATT, CDR2 SNEGSKA, per germline (reference sequence). CDR3 length equals 13 residues. This chain joins TRBV20-1 and TRBJ1-6; the match to TRBD1 covers 10 bases. The receptor's source is a man aged 25-40 years in good health. Sample: blood. CDR3 sequence: CSTRTGGNSPLHF. In nucleotides, the CDR3 is TGCAGCACGCGGACAGGGGGAAATTCACCCCTCCACTTT.